This TCR beta chain was sequenced during a study of lymphopenia after photon versus proton radiotherapy. V was pared by 2 bases and J by 5 bases, with 11 bases between. Germline V gives CDR1 SGHKS, CDR2 YYEKEE (reference sequence). The CDR3 extends over 14 amino acids. Points on this clone: Its specificity is not known.

Study-wide results and limits: Under photons, naive T cells and diversity fell while effector/memory populations rose. Post-nadir diversity loss with photons came from oligoclonal expansion, particularly CD8+ Temra cells.

Produced via immunoSEQ multiplex PCR; TCRdb's table is partial and in-frame only. In the table there are 55,000 to 70,000 clones, around 86% of which are singletons. The sequence derives from a man aged 35 to 55 with gastric cancer. The V gene is TRBV5-5, the J gene TRBJ2-1, with D perhaps matching TRBD1 (6 bases). Material: peripheral blood, obtained from a patient treated with photon-based radiotherapy. CDR3 region: CASSFRTENNEQFF. CDR3 sequence (DNA): TGTGCCAGCAGCTTCAGGACAGAAAACAATGAGCAGTTCTTC.